This T cell receptor beta chain derives from a study of early T cells in non-severe SARS-CoV-2 infection. Each CDR3 protein is one row after TCRdb ran MiXCR on the 5' RACE reads. The sample has under 85,000 distinct CDR3 sequences, roughly 9.5% seen once. CDR1 is LNHDA, CDR2 SQIVND, per germline (reference sequence). This CDR3 comprises 14 residues. Trimming pared 3 bases from V and 4 bases from J, leaving 12 bases between. This clonotype was counted ten times or more. The source material was whole blood. The TCR was taken from an adult who was a healthcare worker with PCR-confirmed SARS-CoV-2 infection or an uninfected control (not recorded which). The rearrangement uses TRBV19 and TRBJ1-2, with a tentative D call TRBD1 (5 bases). CDR3 amino acids: CASSIRGTGYGYTF. The CDR3, as DNA: TGTGCCAGTAGTATCCGGGGGACCGGCTATGGCTACACCTTC.